The 32 T cell receptor beta chains below come from one sample, sequenced in a study of human T cells and chemical hapten exposure. Time point meaning: patch test 2, 6 weeks after DPC sensitization. Noted treatment: therapeutic diphenylcyclopropenone sensitization with weekly scalp DPC. TCRdb re-analysed the RACE reads in MiXCR, keeping a single row per CDR3 protein. The table shows roughly 120,000 distinct CDR3 sequences, with roughly a tenth occurring only once. The sample consisted of whole blood, taken in connection with sensitization to the hapten diphenylcyclopropenone (DPC). The receptors derive from a woman in her 40s with alopecia areata. Some clones in this sample may be carry-over from other donors' samples.

The chain uses TRBV4-3 and TRBJ2-7, with TRBD2 matching over 8 bases. This CDR3 is built from 14 residues. The germline V gene has CDR1 LGHNA and CDR2 YSLEER. J lost 3 bases, V lost 2 bases, and 3 bases had no gene match. CDR3 sequence (DNA): TGCGCCAGCAGCCAATGGCGGGGGGACTACGAGCAGTACTTC. Translation gives CASSQWRGDYEQYF.

This clonotype was seen many times. This chain joins TRBV6-6 and TRBJ1-6; D gene unclear. Germline V gives CDR1 MNHNY, CDR2 SVGAGI (reference sequence). This CDR3 comprises 14 residues. V shed 2 bases and J shed 7 bases, with 9 bases lying between them. CDR3 sequence (DNA): TGTGCCAGCAGTTACAGGTTCATAAATTCACCCCTCCACTTT. Translating gives CASSYRFINSPLHF.

The table lists this clonotype with a few counts. The rearrangement joins TRBV29-1 to TRBJ1-4; TRBD1 matches at 9 bases. CDR3 length equals 13 residues. From germline, CDR1 is SQVTM and CDR2 ANQGSEA. The J segment lost 7 bases and the V segment lost 8 bases, leaving 8 bases of the junction unmatched. The CDR3 nucleotides read TGCAGCATACAACAGGGGGCCGGTGAAAAACTGTTTTTT. Protein product: CSIQQGAGEKLFF. Full variable domain (outside the CDR3, taken from reference TRBV29-1 and TRBJ1-4): SAVISQKPSRDICQRGTSLTIQCQVDSQVTMMFWYRQQPGQSLTLIATANQGSEATYESGFVIDKFPISRPNLTFSTLTVSNMSPEDSSIYLCSIQQGAGEKLFFGSGTQLSVL.

Many counts were recorded for this clonotype. V and J are TRBV6-2 or TRBV6-3 and TRBJ1-6, with TRBD1 identical over 8 bases. There are 15 residues in the CDR3. Unmatched junction bases numbered 6, after V lost 2 bases and J lost 9 bases. Germline-derived CDR1 and CDR2 are MNHEY and SVGEGT. The CDR3 bases are TGTGCCAGCAGTTACCAGGGGGCGCGAATTTCACCCCTCCACTTT. Translation gives CASSYQGARISPLHF.

This clonotype was seen at least ten times. The rearrangement uses TRBV28 and TRBJ1-2; 9 bases fit TRBD1. From germline, CDR1 is MDHEN and CDR2 SYDVKM. The CDR3 runs 16 residues. V was clipped by 1 base and J by 4 bases; unmatched bases: 7. The CDR3 DNA reads as TGTGCCAGCAGTTTATCGGGACAGGGCATGGTCTATGGCTACACCTTC. This translates into CASSLSGQGMVYGYTF.

This chain uses TRBV28 with TRBJ2-7, with 7 bases identical to TRBD1. This CDR3 comprises 14 residues. V shed 6 bases, J shed 6 bases, and the junction held 11 bases outside the gene matches. CDR1 MDHEN and CDR2 SYDVKM come from the germline V gene. The CDR3 sequence: CASRATGARSEQYF. CDR3 in DNA: TGTGCCAGCAGGGCCACAGGGGCTAGAAGCGAGCAGTACTTC. Together with reference TRBV28 and TRBJ2-7, the CDR3 gives the full variable domain: DVKVTQSSRYLVKRTGEKVFLECVQDMDHENMFWYRQDPGLGLRLIYFSYDVKMKEKGDIPEGYSVSREKKERFSLILESASTNQTSMYLCASRATGARSEQYFGPGTRLTVT.

Many counts were recorded for this clonotype. The chain is built from TRBV10-3 and TRBJ2-1; unclear D gene. CDR1 ENHRY and CDR2 SYGVKD come from the germline V gene. Trimming shortened V by 6 bases and J by 6 bases, and 12 bases separated the two germline ends. This CDR3 is built from 13 residues. The CDR3 nucleotides are TGTGCCATCAGCTCCGGGTGGGCCAATGAGCAGTTCTTC. This encodes CAISSGWANEQFF.

This clonotype has a count of ten or more. The chain joins TRBV11-2 to TRBJ2-5, with D perhaps given as TRBD1 or TRBD2 (6 bases each). CDR3 size: 15 residues. The germline CDR1 and CDR2 sequences are SGHAT and FQNNGV. V lost 0 bases and J lost 4, with 12 bases in between. The CDR3 spells CASSLDQGRGETQYF. CDR3 in DNA: TGTGCCAGCAGCTTAGATCAGGGGCGGGGAGAGACCCAGTACTTC. The variable domain in full, with the rest retrieved from reference TRBV11-2 and TRBJ2-5, is EAGVAQSPRYKIIEKRQSVAFWCNPISGHATLYWYQQILGQGPKLLIQFQNNGVVDDSQLPKDRFSAERLKGVDSTLKIQPAKLEDSAVYLCASSLDQGRGETQYFGPGTRLLVL.

This clonotype was detected only a few times. The chain uses TRBV5-4 and TRBJ2-6; perhaps TRBD1 as D (6 bases). The ends were cut back, 5 bases at V and 4 bases at J, with 10 bases in the middle. The CDR3 runs to 14 residues. The V gene's germline CDR1 is SGHNT and CDR2 YYREEE (reference sequence). The CDR3 coding sequence is TGTGCCAGCAGACAGGGCTCAGGGGCCAACGTCCTGACTTTC. Its translation is CASRQGSGANVLTF.

This clonotype was observed at least ten times. The chain is built from TRBV3-1 and TRBJ2-7, with D perhaps matching TRBD2 (5 bases). The V gene's germline CDR1 is LGHDT and CDR2 YNNKEL (reference sequence). V gave up 1 base and J gave up 2 bases, with 12 bases separating them. The CDR3 sequence is 15 residues long. CDR3 coding DNA: TGTGCCAGCAGCCAAGGGTGGACGGGGACCTACGAGCAGTACTTC. The encoded protein is CASSQGWTGTYEQYF.

The sample holds many counts of this clonotype. This sequence joins TRBV6-6 and TRBJ1-4; D is possibly TRBD1 (6 bases). The CDR3 has 12 residues. V shed 5 bases and J shed 7 bases, with 8 bases lying between them. Germline V gene data show CDR1 as MNHNY and CDR2 as SVGAGI (reference sequence). CDR3 bases: TGTGCCAGCAGTCGGGACATTGAAAAACTGTTTTTT. Translated, it gives CASSRDIEKLFF.

The chain uses TRBV5-4 and TRBJ2-1; TRBD2 agrees at 11 bases. The CDR3 totals 18 residues. Trimming cost V 4 bases and J 7 bases; bases outside gene matches: 16. CDR1 is SGHNT, CDR2 YYREEE, per germline (reference sequence). CDR3 sequence (DNA): TGTGCCAGCAGCCCGAGGGCTAGCGGGGGGACGGGGAGAAATGAGCAGTTCTTC. Its translation is CASSPRASGGTGRNEQFF. The whole variable domain, filled in from reference TRBV5-4 and TRBJ2-1, reads ETGVTQSPTHLIKTRGQQVTLRCSSQSGHNTVSWYQQALGQGPQFIFQYYREEENGRGNFPPRFSGLQFPNYSSELNVNALELDDSALYLCASSPRASGGTGRNEQFFGPGTRLTVL.

In its sample, this clonotype was seen many times. The genes are TRBV28 and TRBJ2-7; TRBD1 matches 8 bases. The CDR3 length is 14 residues. Trimming removed 6 bases from V and 2 bases from J; junction bases left unmatched: 6. Germline CDR1 MDHEN, CDR2 SYDVKM. CDR3: CASRTGTGTYEQYF. CDR3 DNA sequence: TGTGCCAGCAGGACCGGGACAGGAACCTACGAGCAGTACTTC. The full variable domain, with the rest looked up from reference TRBV28 and TRBJ2-7, is DVKVTQSSRYLVKRTGEKVFLECVQDMDHENMFWYRQDPGLGLRLIYFSYDVKMKEKGDIPEGYSVSREKKERFSLILESASTNQTSMYLCASRTGTGTYEQYFGPGTRLTVT.

In its sample, this clonotype was seen a few times. V is TRBV11-2 and J is TRBJ2-3; D is possibly TRBD1 or TRBD2 (5 bases each). Germline loops: CDR1 SGHAT, CDR2 FQNNGV. V dropped 4 bases and J dropped 2 bases, with 10 bases sitting between them. The CDR3 extends over 14 amino acids. The CDR3 DNA follows: TGTGCCAGCAGCTCGGGACCGGACACAGATACGCAGTATTTT. Its protein product is CASSSGPDTDTQYF.

The V call is TRBV6-6, the J call TRBJ1-2, with a tentative D call TRBD1 (6 bases). Germline CDR1 reads MNHNY; CDR2 reads SVGAGI (reference sequence). V lost 0 bases and J lost 0, with 17 bases in between. This CDR3 contains 18 residues. In nucleotides, the CDR3 is TGTGCCAGCAGTTACTCGAGGGACACAACTTGGACTAACTATGGCTACACCTTC. This sequence encodes CASSYSRDTTWTNYGYTF.

The J gene is TRBJ2-3, the V gene TRBV29-1; 7 bases match TRBD2. The CDR3 sequence is 14 residues long. CDR1 is SQVTM and CDR2 is ANQGSEA in the germline V gene. V dropped 5 bases and J dropped 0; count of bases not matched to a gene: 5. The CDR3 bases are TGCAGCGTTTTCCCTAGCGGAAGCACAGATACGCAGTATTTT. Its protein is CSVFPSGSTDTQYF.

This clonotype was detected a few times. The genes are TRBV7-9 and TRBJ1-5; TRBD1 agrees at 9 bases. J was trimmed by 2 bases and V by 1 base; bases with no gene match: 9. This CDR3 comprises 18 residues. CDR1 and CDR2 (germline): SEHNR, FQNEAQ (reference sequence). The CDR3 is CASSLGPWTGARNQPQHF. In DNA form, the CDR3 reads TGTGCCAGCAGCTTAGGCCCCTGGACAGGGGCCCGCAATCAGCCCCAGCATTTT.

This clonotype has more than one count but fewer than ten. V gene TRBV6-1 combines with J gene TRBJ2-1; 8 bases are shared with TRBD2. CDR1 and CDR2 from the germline V gene are MNHNS and SASEGT. This CDR3 spans 15 amino acids. J lost 3 bases, V lost 10 bases, and 11 bases had no gene match. This CDR3 is CATISAGAFYNEQFF. The CDR3 nucleotides read TGTGCCACCATTTCAGCGGGGGCCTTCTACAATGAGCAGTTCTTC.

As to this clonotype: This may arise from a read error, as a much more abundant clone is one base away. The chain combines TRBV12-3 or TRBV12-4 with TRBJ2-1; 8 bases map to TRBD1. The CDR3 is 15 amino acids. The V gene end was trimmed by 11 bases and the J gene end by 10 bases; junction bases not matched to a gene: 19. The CDR3 region is CAGIRAGGAGAEQFF. The CDR3 DNA is TGTGCCGGCATAAGAGCAGGGGGCGCCGGGGCCGAGCAGTTCTTC.

This clonotype showed up many times. The gene calls are TRBV6-6 and TRBJ2-4; D possibly corresponds to TRBD2 (7 bases). This CDR3 is built from 18 residues. V lost 0 bases to trimming and J lost 0 bases, with 15 bases between them. Germline V lookup: CDR1 MNHNY, CDR2 SVGAGI (reference sequence). In DNA, the CDR3 is TGTGCCAGCAGTTACTCGACCGGGGGGCGACGAGCCAAAAACATTCAGTACTTC. Translating gives CASSYSTGGRRAKNIQYF.

J is TRBJ2-1 and V is TRBV6-5; 11 nucleotides agree with TRBD1. The germline gives CDR1 MNHEY, CDR2 SVGAGI. J gave up 4 bases and V 5 bases, and 4 bases lay outside the gene matches. The CDR3 runs to 15 residues. In nucleotides, the CDR3 is TGTGCCAGCAGTCCGGGACAGGGGGTTTACAATGAGCAGTTCTTC. Protein product: CASSPGQGVYNEQFF.

A few counts support this clonotype. This chain uses TRBV7-8 with TRBJ2-1; 9 nucleotides match TRBD1. The CDR3 sequence is 17 residues long. After removal of 5 bases from V and 2 bases from J, the junction contained 10 bases not matched to a gene. Germline assignment: CDR1 SGHVS and CDR2 FQNEAQ. CDR3 coding DNA: TGTGCCAGCAGCCCTTTTTCCCGGGACAGGGCCTACAATGAGCAGTTCTTC. This gives the protein CASSPFSRDRAYNEQFF.

This clonotype was counted at least ten times. The chain employs TRBV18 and TRBJ2-1; D not certain. This CDR3 region has 14 residues. Germline lookup yields CDR1 KGHSH and CDR2 LQKENI. V gave up 2 bases and J gave up 9 bases, with 14 bases separating them. CDR3 sequence reads: CASSPGRSLSEQFF. The CDR3 region has the DNA TGTGCCAGCTCACCAGGACGCTCCCTGAGTGAGCAGTTCTTC. The complete variable domain, with remaining parts taken from reference TRBV18 and TRBJ2-1, reads NAGVMQNPRHLVRRRGQEARLRCSPMKGHSHVYWYRQLPEEGLKFMVYLQKENIIDESGMPKERFSAEFPKEGPSILRIQQVVRGDSAAYFCASSPGRSLSEQFFGPGTRLTVL.

The CDR3 region has the DNA TGCAGCGTTTACAGGGGAGGGGAGACCCAGTACTTC. Its protein product is CSVYRGGETQYF. This sequence joins TRBV29-1 and TRBJ2-5; D tentatively reads TRBD1 or TRBD2 (7 bases each). The CDR3 has 12 residues. The V end lost 5 bases, the J end lost 5 bases, and 12 bases lay between the germline ends. Germline assignment: CDR1 SQVTM and CDR2 ANQGSEA.

Ten or more counts support this clonotype. This chain links TRBV20-1 with TRBJ2-3, with TRBD2 matching 8 bases. The CDR3 is made up of 15 amino acids. Germline V gene sequence: CDR1 DFQATT, CDR2 SNEGSKA (reference sequence). Germline trimming cut 4 bases from V and 2 bases from J; bases unmatched to any gene: 8. CDR3 DNA sequence: TGCAGTGCTAACCGAGGACTAGCAGCCACAGATACGCAGTATTTT. Translated: CSANRGLAATDTQYF.

The chain employs TRBV5-1 and TRBJ2-7, with D unresolved. Germline CDR1 reads SGHRS; CDR2 reads YFSETQ. CDR3 size: 14 residues. Trimming took off 4 bases at V and 0 bases at J, with 11 bases between the two ends. In DNA form, the CDR3 reads TGCGCCAGCAGCAAGGACGGTCACTCCTACGAGCAGTACTTC. This codes for CASSKDGHSYEQYF. Using reference TRBV5-1 and TRBJ2-7 for the parts outside the CDR3, the full variable domain is KAGVTQTPRYLIKTRGQQVTLSCSPISGHRSVSWYQQTPGQGLQFLFEYFSETQRNKGNFPGRFSGRQFSNSRSEMNVSTLELGDSALYLCASSKDGHSYEQYFGPGTRLTVT.

This clonotype has just a few counts. The chain joins TRBV7-9 to TRBJ1-2; D is unclear. CDR3 length equals 13 residues. Trimming took 5 bases from V and 0 from J, leaving 7 bases between them. The germline gives CDR1 SEHNR, CDR2 FQNEAQ (reference sequence). CDR3 loop: CASSPTPNYGYTF. The CDR3 nucleotides read TGTGCCAGCAGCCCAACACCTAACTATGGCTACACCTTC. Full variable domain (outside the CDR3, taken from reference TRBV7-9 and TRBJ1-2): DTGVSQNPRHKITKRGQNVTFRCDPISEHNRLYWYRQTLGQGPEFLTYFQNEAQLEKSRLLSDRFSAERPKGSFSTLEIQRTEQGDSAMYLCASSPTPNYGYTFGSGTRLTVV.

This clonotype was recorded a few times. This sequence joins TRBV2 and TRBJ2-5; D is unresolved. The germline V gene encodes CDR1 SNHLY and CDR2 FYNNEI. The V end was cut by 5 bases, the J end by 1 base, with 11 bases between. The length of the CDR3 is 14 residues. CDR3 amino acids: CASSRVAPQETQYF. Here the CDR3 DNA reads TGTGCCAGCAGTAGGGTTGCCCCCCAAGAGACCCAGTACTTC.

The sample holds many counts of this clonotype. This sequence joins TRBV2 and TRBJ2-1, with 9 bases identical to TRBD1. V gave up 2 bases and J gave up 9 bases; unmatched junction bases: 2. Germline V gene data show CDR1 as SNHLY and CDR2 as FYNNEI. This CDR3 comprises 13 residues. The CDR3 coding sequence is TGTGCCAGCAGTGAAACAGGGGGCCGTGAGCAGTTCTTC. Its protein is CASSETGGREQFF.

This chain links TRBV5-1 with TRBJ1-2; 9 nucleotides agree with TRBD1. The V gene end was trimmed by 4 bases and the J gene end by 4 bases; junction bases not matched to a gene: 8. The germline V gene has CDR1 SGHRS and CDR2 YFSETQ. The CDR3 has 15 residues. The CDR3, as DNA: TGCGCCAGCAGCCCACGGACAGGGGCCCGCTATGGCTACACCTTC. Translation gives CASSPRTGARYGYTF.

This clonotype was observed a few times. The J gene is TRBJ1-2, the V gene TRBV6-6, with 7 bases matching TRBD1. The trim removed 5 bases at V and 2 bases at J, leaving 5 bases unmatched. Germline V gives CDR1 MNHNY, CDR2 SVGAGI (reference sequence). The length of the CDR3 is 14 residues. CDR3 bases: TGTGCCAGCAGTATTGGACAGGTCAACTATGGCTACACCTTC. Residues: CASSIGQVNYGYTF.

The chain joins TRBV18 to TRBJ1-1; no definite D call. The V end lost 0 bases, the J end lost 3 bases, and 11 bases lay between the germline ends. Germline CDR1 reads KGHSH; CDR2 reads LQKENI. The CDR3 is made up of 15 amino acids. This CDR3 reads CASSPPATYHTEAFF. The CDR3 bases are TGTGCCAGCTCACCACCGGCGACATACCACACTGAAGCTTTCTTT.